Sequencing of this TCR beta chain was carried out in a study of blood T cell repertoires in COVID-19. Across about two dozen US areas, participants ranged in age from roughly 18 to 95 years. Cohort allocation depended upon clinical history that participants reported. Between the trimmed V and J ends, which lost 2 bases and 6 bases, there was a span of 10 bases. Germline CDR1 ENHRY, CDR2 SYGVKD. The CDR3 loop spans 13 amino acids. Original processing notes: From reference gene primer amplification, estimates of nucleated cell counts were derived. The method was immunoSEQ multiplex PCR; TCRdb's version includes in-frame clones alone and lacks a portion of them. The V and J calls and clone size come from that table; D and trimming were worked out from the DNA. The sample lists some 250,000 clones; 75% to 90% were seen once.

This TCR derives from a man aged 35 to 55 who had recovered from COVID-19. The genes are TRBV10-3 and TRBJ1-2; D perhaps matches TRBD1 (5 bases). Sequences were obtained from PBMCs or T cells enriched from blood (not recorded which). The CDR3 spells CAISEGQGNGYTF. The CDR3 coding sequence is TGTGCCATCAGTGAGGGCCAGGGTAATGGCTACACCTTC.